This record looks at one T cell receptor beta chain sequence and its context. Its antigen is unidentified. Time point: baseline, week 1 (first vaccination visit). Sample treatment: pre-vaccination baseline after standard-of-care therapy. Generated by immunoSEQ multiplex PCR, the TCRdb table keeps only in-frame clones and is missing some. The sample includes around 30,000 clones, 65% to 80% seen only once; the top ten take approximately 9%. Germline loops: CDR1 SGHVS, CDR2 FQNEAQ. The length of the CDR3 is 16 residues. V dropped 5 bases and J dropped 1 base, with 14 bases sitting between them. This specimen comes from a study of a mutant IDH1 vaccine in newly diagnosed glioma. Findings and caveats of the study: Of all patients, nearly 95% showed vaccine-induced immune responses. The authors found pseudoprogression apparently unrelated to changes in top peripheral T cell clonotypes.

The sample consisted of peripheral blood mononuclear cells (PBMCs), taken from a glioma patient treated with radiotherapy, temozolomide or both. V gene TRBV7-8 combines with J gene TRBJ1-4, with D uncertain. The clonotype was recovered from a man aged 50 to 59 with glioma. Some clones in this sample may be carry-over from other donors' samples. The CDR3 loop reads CASSLGELLTNEKLFF. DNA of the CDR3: TGTGCCAGCAGCCTGGGAGAACTTTTAACTAATGAAAAACTGTTTTTT.